Below are 5 T cell receptor beta chains sequenced from a single sample in a study of PD-1 blockade in classical Hodgkin lymphoma. The table came from immunoSEQ multiplex PCR; TCRdb's copy has only in-frame clones and leaves some out. The table lists about 110,000 clones, about 88% of them singletons, with just under 20% in the top ten. No patient escaped relapse after autologous stem cell transplantation, and brentuximab vedotin exposure varied. Sequences were derived from peripheral blood mononuclear cells (PBMCs), sampled before the second cycle of nivolumab. These receptors came from a human donor with classical Hodgkin lymphoma.

CDR3 nucleotide sequence: TGTGCCAGCAGCTTAGGGGGGACAGGTAACCCTGAAGCTTTCTTT. It specifies CASSLGGTGNPEAFF. The chain recombines TRBV7-2 with TRBJ1-1; 8 nucleotides match TRBD1. Per the germline V gene, CDR1 is SGHTA and CDR2 is FQGNSA. Unmatched junction bases numbered 7, after V lost 1 base and J lost 6 bases. This CDR3 has 15 amino acids. Full variable domain (rest looked up from reference TRBV7-2 and TRBJ1-1): GAGVSQSPSNKVTEKGKDVELRCDPISGHTALYWYRQSLGQGLEFLIYFQGNSAPDKSGLPSDRFSAERTGGSVSTLTIQRTQQEDSAVYLCASSLGGTGNPEAFFGQGTRLTVV.

The chain recombines TRBV7-9 with TRBJ2-1; 7 nucleotides match TRBD1. The length of the CDR3 is 14 residues. With V trimmed by 1 base and J by 6 bases, 3 bases remained unmatched. The V gene's germline CDR1 is SEHNR and CDR2 FQNEAQ (reference sequence). CDR3 amino acids: CASSLGGTANEQFF. The CDR3 DNA follows: TGTGCCAGCAGCTTAGGTGGGACAGCCAATGAGCAGTTCTTC.

This clone was seen only once. The chain couples TRBV18 to TRBJ2-1, with 10 bases lining up with TRBD2. Germline CDR1 is KGHSH and CDR2 is LQKENI. V was clipped by 0 bases and J by 6 bases; unmatched bases: 5. The CDR3 is 16 residues long. The DNA for the CDR3 is TGTGCCAGCTCACCACCGTCAGCGGGAGGGGGCAATGAGCAGTTCTTC. Translated: CASSPPSAGGGNEQFF.

The gene calls are TRBV25-1 and TRBJ2-1; 8 positions match TRBD1. The CDR3 extends over 15 amino acids. Germline-derived CDR1 and CDR2 are MGHDK and SYGVNS. J gave up 8 bases and V 1 base, and 7 bases lay outside the gene matches. In nucleotides, the CDR3 is TGTGCCAGCAGTGAATGGAGACAGGGGCCGGATGAGCAGTTCTTC. This sequence encodes CASSEWRQGPDEQFF. Full variable domain (remainder filled in from reference TRBV25-1 and TRBJ2-1): EADIYQTPRYLVIGTGKKITLECSQTMGHDKMYWYQQDPGMELHLIHYSYGVNSTEKGDLSSESTVSRIRTEHFPLTLESARPSHTSQYLCASSEWRQGPDEQFFGPGTRLTVL.

The CDR3 is CASSSDDFYEQYF. DNA of the CDR3: TGTGCCAGCAGCTCCGACGACTTCTACGAGCAGTACTTC. The rearrangement links TRBV5-6 to TRBJ2-7; D uncertain. V shed 3 bases and J shed 3 bases, with 10 bases lying between them. This CDR3 has 13 residues. In germline, CDR1 is SGHDT, CDR2 YYEEEE.